These 5 T cell receptor beta chains were sequenced from one sample in a study of T cells after yellow fever vaccination. In TCRdb, the 5' RACE reads were re-called with MiXCR into one record per CDR3 protein. The table has some 340,000 distinct CDR3 sequences, about 10% seen once; the top ten hold around 3.2%. The sequencing used CD4+ T cells sorted from PBMCs, collected 45 days after the yellow fever booster vaccination. These receptors came from a man between 18 and 35 years old who received the YFV17D yellow fever vaccine.

Only a few counts were recorded for this clonotype. This sequence joins TRBV14 and TRBJ2-3; 10 bases line up with TRBD2. The CDR3 contains 16 residues. V was pared by 1 base and J by 2 bases, with 3 bases of the junction left unmatched. CDR1 is SGHDN and CDR2 is FVKESK in the germline V gene. The CDR3 sequence is CASSQVAGGLTDTQYF. The CDR3 bases are TGTGCCAGCAGCCAAGTAGCGGGGGGCCTCACAGATACGCAGTATTTT.

This clonotype was detected many times. V and J are TRBV10-2 and TRBJ2-3; D possibly uses TRBD1 or TRBD2 (6 bases each). This CDR3 has 16 amino acids. CDR1 is WSHSY and CDR2 is SAAADI in the germline V gene. V was shortened by 1 base and J by 0 bases, with 11 bases between the two germline ends. CDR3 DNA: TGCGCCAGCAGTGAGTGGGGGGCGGCTAGCACAGATACGCAGTATTTT. It codes for CASSEWGAASTDTQYF.

The chain carries TRBV6-5 and TRBJ2-3; TRBD2 aligns across 7 bases. Losses at the gene ends were 6 bases for V and 5 bases for J; bases not matched to a gene: 14. Germline CDR1 MNHEY, CDR2 SVGAGI. The CDR3 consists of 16 residues. The CDR3 sequence is CASRPRTSLIIDTQYF. Written as DNA, the CDR3 is TGTGCCAGCAGACCTCGGACTAGTTTAATAATAGATACGCAGTATTTT.

This clonotype was counted only a few times. The gene calls are TRBV5-8 and TRBJ1-1; D ambiguous. The CDR3 contains 13 residues. The V gene's germline CDR1 is SGHTS and CDR2 YDEGEE. V was clipped by 2 bases and J by 6 bases, with 11 bases between them. The CDR3 region is CASSFQTLPEAFF. Here the CDR3 DNA reads TGTGCCAGCAGCTTCCAGACCCTCCCTGAAGCTTTCTTT. The whole variable domain, remainder taken from reference TRBV5-8 and TRBJ1-1, is EAGVTQSPTHLIKTRGQQATLRCSPISGHTSVYWYQQALGLGLQFLLWYDEGEERNRGNFPPRFSGRQFPNYSSELNVNALELEDSALYLCASSFQTLPEAFFGQGTRLTVV.

This clonotype was seen more than once but under ten times. The gene calls are TRBV18 and TRBJ2-5, with D tentatively TRBD1 (6 bases). This CDR3 spans 14 amino acids. V was pared by 6 bases and J by 2 bases, with 13 bases between. Germline CDR1 is KGHSH and CDR2 is LQKENI. This CDR3 is CASSLRDKQETQYF. The CDR3 bases are TGTGCCAGCTCCCTCCGGGACAAACAAGAGACCCAGTACTTC.